The 20 T cell receptor beta chains given below trace back to one sample, sequenced in a study of cytomegalovirus exposure and HLA in healthy donors. Assay used: immunoSEQ multiplex PCR; TCRdb lists only in-frame clones, some missing. The sample carries some 200,000 clones, about nine tenths recorded once. Sequencing was performed on PBMCs. The receptors originated from a woman aged 18-29 years in good health and CMV-seronegative.

The chain couples TRBV6-1 to TRBJ2-7; TRBD1 is a possible D gene (7 bases). The V end lost 2 bases, the J end lost 5 bases, and 16 bases lay between the germline ends. This CDR3 spans 15 amino acids. Germline V gene data show CDR1 as MNHNS and CDR2 as SASEGT. The DNA of the CDR3 is TGTGCCAGCAGTGAACAGGGGGTGGGGGGCCACGAGCAGTACTTC. It translates to CASSEQGVGGHEQYF.

This clone was observed a few times. This chain uses TRBV5-1 with TRBJ1-2, with TRBD1 matching over 9 bases. This CDR3 comprises 12 residues. Losses at the gene ends were 5 bases for V and 11 bases for J; bases not matched to a gene: 7. CDR1 and CDR2 (germline): SGHRS, YFSETQ. CDR3 DNA: TGCGCCAGCAGTACAGGGGGCTTCGGGTACACCTTC. Amino acids: CASSTGGFGYTF.

The rearrangement links TRBV28 to TRBJ1-1; 7 bases line up with TRBD1. Germline assignment: CDR1 MDHEN and CDR2 SYDVKM. The CDR3 covers 18 residues. The V gene end was trimmed by 4 bases and the J gene end by 0 bases; junction bases not matched to a gene: 14. For the CDR3, the DNA is TGTGCCAGCAGTTCCAACCACAGGGGTTTTGGGGTGAACACTGAAGCTTTCTTT. Protein: CASSSNHRGFGVNTEAFF.

The chain recombines TRBV5-6 with TRBJ2-6, with TRBD1 identical over 12 bases. The CDR3 runs 18 residues. Germline CDR1 and CDR2: SGHDT and YYEEEE. V was pared by 4 bases and J by 1 base, with 6 bases of the junction left unmatched. The CDR3 coding sequence is TGTGCCAGCAGCAGGGGACAGGGGGCTTTTTCTGGGGCCAACGTCCTGACTTTC. It yields the protein CASSRGQGAFSGANVLTF.

This clone was recorded only once. This rearrangement joins TRBV7-2 to TRBJ2-3; D perhaps matches TRBD2 (6 bases). Germline values: CDR1 SGHTA, CDR2 FQGNSA. Trimming pared 2 bases from V and 0 bases from J, leaving 12 bases between. This CDR3 has 16 amino acids. CDR3 DNA sequence: TGTGCCAGCAGCTTATTTGGCGGGACTAGCACAGATACGCAGTATTTT. It is translated as CASSLFGGTSTDTQYF.

The rearrangement uses TRBV6-1 and TRBJ1-2; 11 bases agree with TRBD1. V trimming: 4 bases; J trimming: 5 bases; junction bases outside the gene matches: 6. The germline V gene has CDR1 MNHNS and CDR2 SASEGT. The CDR3 sequence is 15 residues long. The DNA for the CDR3 is TGTGCCAGCAGTGCTGGGACAGGGGGATTATATGGCTACACCTTC. Translating gives CASSAGTGGLYGYTF.

The rearrangement uses TRBV5-4 and TRBJ2-7; 10 nucleotides line up with TRBD2. Germline V lookup: CDR1 SGHNT, CDR2 YYREEE (reference sequence). V shed 0 bases, J shed 3 bases, and the junction held 6 bases outside the gene matches. The CDR3 spans 16 residues. The CDR3 loop is CASSLGGASGSYEQYF. DNA for the CDR3: TGTGCCAGCAGCTTGGGGGGGGCTAGCGGGAGCTACGAGCAGTACTTC. Filled out from reference TRBV5-4 and TRBJ2-7, the complete variable domain reads ETGVTQSPTHLIKTRGQQVTLRCSSQSGHNTVSWYQQALGQGPQFIFQYYREEENGRGNFPPRFSGLQFPNYSSELNVNALELDDSALYLCASSLGGASGSYEQYFGPGTRLTVT.

V and J are TRBV5-4 and TRBJ1-3; 8 positions match TRBD1. The V and J ends lost 5 bases and 4 bases, in that order; junction bases with no gene match: 5. From germline, CDR1 is SGHNT and CDR2 YYREEE (reference sequence). The CDR3 consists of 14 residues. The CDR3 nucleotides read TGTGCCAGCAGTCGACAGGGGAACGGAAACACCATATATTTT. Amino acids: CASSRQGNGNTIYF.

The V call is TRBV5-1, the J call TRBJ2-7; 8 bases are shared with TRBD2. Trimming took 4 bases from V and 0 from J; bases not matched to a gene: 6. Germline loops: CDR1 SGHRS, CDR2 YFSETQ. This CDR3 region has 15 residues. The CDR3 here is CASSRSGTASYEQYF. The CDR3 nucleotides are TGCGCCAGCAGCCGTAGCGGGACCGCCTCCTACGAGCAGTACTTC.

As DNA, the CDR3 is TGCGCCAGCAGCTCCGGGAGCGGGGAGCTGTTTTTT. Its translation is CASSSGSGELFF. J is TRBJ2-2 and V is TRBV5-1, with D possibly matching TRBD2 (6 bases). The CDR3 length is 12 residues. Per the germline V gene, CDR1 is SGHRS and CDR2 is YFSETQ. V lost 3 bases and J 7 bases, leaving 7 bases between the germline ends. The full variable domain, completed using reference TRBV5-1 and TRBJ2-2, is KAGVTQTPRYLIKTRGQQVTLSCSPISGHRSVSWYQQTPGQGLQFLFEYFSETQRNKGNFPGRFSGRQFSNSRSEMNVSTLELGDSALYLCASSSGSGELFFGEGSRLTVL.

V and J are TRBV29-1 and TRBJ1-1; possible D gene TRBD1, 5 bases. The germline V gene has CDR1 SQVTM and CDR2 ANQGSEA. The CDR3 is made up of 14 amino acids. Trimming took off 6 bases at V and 3 bases at J, with 17 bases between the two ends. Here the CDR3 reads CSVGGAGRDTEAFF. The DNA of the CDR3 is TGCAGCGTAGGAGGTGCAGGGAGGGACACTGAAGCTTTCTTT.

The chain links TRBV6-6 to TRBJ1-1, with a tentative D call TRBD1 (5 bases). Trimming removed 2 bases at V and 6 bases at J, with 7 bases between. This CDR3 is 12 amino acids long. Germline V CDR1 and CDR2: MNHNY, SVGAGI (reference sequence). CDR3 DNA: TGTGCCAGCAGTTACACAGGAGCTGAAGCTTTCTTT. Amino acids: CASSYTGAEAFF.

The rearrangement links TRBV10-3 to TRBJ2-5; 12 bases match TRBD2. Losses at the gene ends were 7 bases for V and 5 bases for J; bases not matched to a gene: 11. The germline V gene encodes CDR1 ENHRY and CDR2 SYGVKD. The CDR3 is 16 residues long. In DNA form, the CDR3 reads TGTGCCATCAAACAAACTCTAGCGGGAGGGGATGAGACCCAGTACTTC. Its protein product is CAIKQTLAGGDETQYF.

The chain combines TRBV7-2 with TRBJ2-5; D might be TRBD2 (5 bases). Germline-derived CDR1 and CDR2 are SGHTA and FQGNSA. The CDR3 has 16 residues. Trimming shortened V by 0 bases and J by 4 bases, and 15 bases separated the two germline ends. CDR3 loop: CASSLAPLGAGETQYF. CDR3 nucleotides: TGTGCCAGCAGCTTAGCGCCATTGGGAGCAGGAGAGACCCAGTACTTC.

This clone was counted a single time. This rearrangement joins TRBV7-9 to TRBJ2-7; TRBD2 matches at 8 bases. V shed 1 base, J shed 5 bases, and the junction held 13 bases outside the gene matches. CDR1 SEHNR and CDR2 FQNEAQ come from the germline V gene (reference sequence). CDR3 length equals 17 residues. The CDR3 coding sequence is TGTGCCAGCAGCTTAGTCGGGAGGGCCCTCTCTCGGGACGAGCAGTACTTC. Protein product: CASSLVGRALSRDEQYF.

The gene calls are TRBV30 and TRBJ1-1, with a possible D match to TRBD1 (6 bases). V was pared by 3 bases and J by 0 bases, with 14 bases between. The germline gives CDR1 GTSNPN, CDR2 SVGIG (reference sequence). The CDR3 has 15 amino acids. The CDR3 sequence is CAWRRGGRMNTEAFF. As DNA, the CDR3 is TGTGCCTGGAGGCGGGGGGGCAGAATGAACACTGAAGCTTTCTTT.

The gene calls are TRBV15 and TRBJ2-7; D call uncertain. CDR3 length: 13 amino acids. V was clipped by 0 bases and J by 3 bases, with 6 bases between them. Germline V gene sequence: CDR1 LNHNV, CDR2 YYDKDF (reference sequence). The CDR3 here is CATSRDAGYEQYF. As DNA, the CDR3 is TGTGCCACCAGCAGAGATGCAGGCTACGAGCAGTACTTC.

The chain has TRBV5-1 and TRBJ2-2, with TRBD2 as a possible D gene (6 bases). The germline V gene encodes CDR1 SGHRS and CDR2 YFSETQ. This CDR3 region has 17 residues. Between the trimmed V and J ends, which lost 5 bases and 5 bases, there was a span of 22 bases. CDR3 loop: CASRSRLDPAGTGELFF. CDR3 coding DNA: TGCGCCAGCAGGTCTCGGCTTGACCCTGCGGGGACCGGGGAGCTGTTTTTT.

This chain joins TRBV7-2 and TRBJ2-7; 8 bases line up with TRBD2. Looked up from germline, CDR1 is SGHTA and CDR2 is FQGNSA. V trimming: 2 bases; J trimming: 3 bases; junction bases outside the gene matches: 9. CDR3 length: 16 amino acids. The CDR3 bases are TGTGCCAGCAGCTTAAGCGGAGCGGGAGTTAACTACGAGCAGTACTTC. Translating it yields CASSLSGAGVNYEQYF.

This clone has just a few counts. V usage is TRBV11-2 and J usage is TRBJ1-6; unclear D gene. Trimming removed 5 bases from V and 9 bases from J, with 14 bases in between. Germline CDR1 SGHAT, CDR2 FQNNGV. The CDR3 sequence is 14 residues long. CDR3 DNA: TGTGCCAGCAGCCTAGCCCATTCGGGTTCACCCCTCCACTTT. Amino acid sequence: CASSLAHSGSPLHF.